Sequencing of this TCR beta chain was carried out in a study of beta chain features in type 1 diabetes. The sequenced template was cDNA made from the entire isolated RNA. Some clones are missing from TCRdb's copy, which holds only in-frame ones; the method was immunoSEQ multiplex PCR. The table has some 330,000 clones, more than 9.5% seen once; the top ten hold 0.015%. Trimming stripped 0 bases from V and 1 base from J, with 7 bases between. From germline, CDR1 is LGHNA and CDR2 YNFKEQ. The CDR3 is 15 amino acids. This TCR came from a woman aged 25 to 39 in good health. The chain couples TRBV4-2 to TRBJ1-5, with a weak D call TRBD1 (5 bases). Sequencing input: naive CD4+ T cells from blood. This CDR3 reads CASSQDRGSNQPQHF. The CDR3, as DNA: TGTGCCAGCAGCCAAGATAGGGGCAGCAATCAGCCCCAGCATTTT.